The 4 T cell receptor beta chains below all came from one sample that was sequenced in a study of cytomegalovirus exposure and HLA in healthy donors. The study ran its PCR with 60 Vbeta and 13 Jbeta primers. TCRdb's table, derived via immunoSEQ multiplex PCR, lists solely in-frame clones and lacks some. Found here are approximately 72,000 clones, roughly 79% of them singletons; the top ten hold 5.5%. The specimen sequenced was PBMCs. The source of these receptors is a male donor in good health and CMV-seropositive.

The V and J genes are TRBV4-2 and TRBJ2-1; 7 nucleotides line up with TRBD2. The ends lost 5 bases at V and 9 bases at J; junction bases unmatched: 13. The CDR3 length is 15 residues. Per the germline V gene, CDR1 is LGHNA and CDR2 is YNFKEQ. The CDR3 coding sequence is TGTGCCAGCAGCGCTAGGGCGGGGGTGGGTGGTGAGCAGTTCTTC. It translates to CASSARAGVGGEQFF.

V is TRBV11-2 and J is TRBJ2-7; a possible D gene is TRBD2 (6 bases). Germline V CDR1 and CDR2: SGHAT, FQNNGV. V gave up 0 bases and J gave up 2 bases, with 14 bases separating them. This CDR3 comprises 16 residues. CDR3 residues: CASSLDHVGGAYEQYF. In nucleotides, the CDR3 is TGTGCCAGCAGCTTAGACCACGTGGGGGGAGCCTACGAGCAGTACTTC. Supplemented by reference TRBV11-2 and TRBJ2-7, the full variable domain reads EAGVAQSPRYKIIEKRQSVAFWCNPISGHATLYWYQQILGQGPKLLIQFQNNGVVDDSQLPKDRFSAERLKGVDSTLKIQPAKLEDSAVYLCASSLDHVGGAYEQYFGPGTRLTVT.

The CDR3 nucleotides are TGTGCCAGCAGGGGGGGGCTCCAAGAGACCCAGTACTTC. Translating gives CASRGGLQETQYF. This chain uses TRBV7-2 with TRBJ2-5, with D perhaps matching TRBD2 (7 bases). With 6 bases removed from V and 1 base from J, the gap between germline ends came to 9 bases. The CDR3 length is 13 residues. Germline CDR1 and CDR2: SGHTA and FQGNSA.

In this sample, this clone turned up once. The gene calls are TRBV10-2 and TRBJ2-2, with 9 bases lining up with TRBD2. Trimming at V came to 3 bases and at J to 1 base, leaving 6 bases not matched to a gene. The germline gives CDR1 WSHSY, CDR2 SAAADI. The CDR3 covers 17 residues. In DNA, the CDR3 is TGCGCCAGCAGTGAAGCAGCGGGGGGTCTGAACACCGGGGAGCTGTTTTTT. Protein product: CASSEAAGGLNTGELFF.